Listed below are T cell receptor beta chains from one sample, sequenced in a study of T-cell reconstitution after alpha-beta-depleted transplantation in children. TCRdb processed the PCR reads anew with MiXCR; each CDR3 protein has one entry. Here the sample spans 200,000 to 250,000 distinct CDR3 sequences, 6.6% being singletons. Sequencing was performed on PBMCs, taken before TCRalphabeta/CD19-depleted stem cell transplant. The receptor set was obtained from a boy younger than 10 with acute lymphoblastic leukemia, due to receive a stem cell transplant. Both conserved end residues are part of each CDR3. Fields, in order: J gene, clone size, V gene, D gene, CDR3 DNA, CDR3 protein. D genes are given only for firm matches. Clone sizes are given selectively: once, few, many, or a class where the clone is expanded.

TRBJ2-3 | many | TRBV5-1 | . | TGCGCCAGCAGCCCCCTAATCTTGAGCACAGATACGCAGTATTTT | CASSPLILSTDTQYF
TRBJ2-4 | few | TRBV27 | TRBD1 | TGTGCCAGCAACCCGGGGACAGAGTTAGCCAAAAACATTCAGTACTTC | CASNPGTELAKNIQYF
TRBJ2-3 | many | TRBV20-1 | . | TGCAGTGCTAGGACGGTGGGCACAGATACGCAGTATTTT | CSARTVGTDTQYF
TRBJ1-1 | . | TRBV29-1 | . | TGCAGCGTCGCCTCCTTTTCCACTGAAGCTTTCTTT | CSVASFSTEAFF
TRBJ2-1 | many | TRBV7-9 | . | TGTGCCAGCAGGAGAATCGGCGATGAGCAGTTCTTC | CASRRIGDEQFF
TRBJ1-5 | . | TRBV6-5 | . | TGTGCCAGCAGTTACTCGAAATTGGGAGGCCAGAACAATCAGCCCCAGCATTTT | CASSYSKLGGQNNQPQHF
TRBJ2-1 | many | TRBV28 | TRBD2 | TGTGCCAGCAGCAGTAGGTGGGCTAGCGGGACGCCTCAGAATGAGCAGTTCTTC | CASSSRWASGTPQNEQFF
TRBJ2-2 | many | TRBV11-3 | . | TGTGCCAGCAGCTTAGCGGCCACGCATTACGGGGAGCTGTTTTTT | CASSLAATHYGELFF
TRBJ1-2 | few | TRBV11-2 | . | TGTGTAGTCGCACAGAATTTAAACTATGGCTACACCTTC | CVVAQNLNYGYTF
TRBJ2-6 | many | TRBV14 | . | TGTGCCAGCAGCTTTCGGATCTCTGGGGCCAACGTCCTGACTTTC | CASSFRISGANVLTF
TRBJ1-1 | . | TRBV12-3/TRBV12-4 | TRBD1 | TGTGCCAGCAGGACAGGGGGACTTGAAGCTTTCTTT | CASRTGGLEAFF
TRBJ2-3 | many | TRBV9 | . | TGTGCCAGCAGCCCACGGGGGTACACAGATACGCAGTATTTT | CASSPRGYTDTQYF
TRBJ2-3 | many | TRBV5-1 | . | TGTGCCAGCAGTTTGGAGGATACGCAGTATTTT | CASSLEDTQYF
TRBJ2-3 | many | TRBV5-1 | TRBD1 | TGCGCCAGCAGCACCTGGACAGGGGTCACAGATACGCAGTATTTT | CASSTWTGVTDTQYF
TRBJ2-7 | many | TRBV4-3 | . | TGCGCCAGCAGCCAAGCTAAAGGGTACGAGCAGTACTTC | CASSQAKGYEQYF
TRBJ2-7 | few | TRBV20-1 | TRBD1 | TGCAGTGCCAAACAGGGGACCTACTACGAGCAGTACTTC | CSAKQGTYYEQYF
TRBJ2-7 | few | TRBV28 | . | TGTGCCAGCAGTTTAAAGGGCCACCTGACCTCTTACGAGCAGTACTTC | CASSLKGHLTSYEQYF
TRBJ1-4 | many | TRBV7-9 | TRBD1 | TGTGCCAGCGATTCCCGGGACAGGAATGAAAAACTGTTTTTT | CASDSRDRNEKLFF
TRBJ2-7 | many | TRBV20-1 | . | TGCAGTGCTCGACCTGACAGGCCGTACGAGCAGTACTTC | CSARPDRPYEQYF
TRBJ1-6 | many | TRBV20-1 | TRBD1 | TGCAGTGCTAGGGGGACAGGACAGTCCTATAATTCACCCCTCCACTTT | CSARGTGQSYNSPLHF
TRBJ1-1 | few | TRBV28 | . | TGTGCCAGCAGTTTAGCCATTGGGGACACTGAAGCTTTCTTT | CASSLAIGDTEAFF
TRBJ2-7 | many | TRBV20-1 | TRBD1 | TGCAGTGCTAGGGACAGGGGGCACTATTTCTACGAGCAGTACTTC | CSARDRGHYFYEQYF
TRBJ2-7 | many | TRBV7-2 | . | TGTGCCAGCAGCTTGTCAAACCTAAAGCAGTACTTC | CASSLSNLKQYF
TRBJ2-1 | few | TRBV20-1 | . | TGCTGTGCTAGAGGGGGCCAGCGGGGTCAAGACAATGAGCAGTTCTTC | CCARGGQRGQDNEQFF
TRBJ2-7 | many | TRBV7-2 | . | TGTGCCAGCAGCCCCTGGGAGAGCTCCTACGAGCAGTACTTC | CASSPWESSYEQYF
TRBJ1-2 | many | TRBV15 | TRBD1 | TGTGCCACCAGCAGGAGGGGGCGGGATGGCTACACCTTC | CATSRRGRDGYTF
TRBJ2-6 | many | TRBV7-2 | TRBD1 | TGTGCCAGCAGCTTGCCGACAGGGATCTTCTCTGGGGCCAACGTCCTGACTTTC | CASSLPTGIFSGANVLTF
TRBJ1-4 | many | TRBV27 | . | TGTGCCAGCAGCCACCCAGGGGCAACTAATGAAAAACTGTTTTTT | CASSHPGATNEKLFF
TRBJ1-2 | few | TRBV28 | . | TGTGCCAGCCCTTCCGGGTACACCTTC | CASPSGYTF
TRBJ2-1 | many | TRBV24-1 | . | TGTGCCACCAGTGATAGGACGGGCAGAAATGAGCAGTTCTTC | CATSDRTGRNEQFF
TRBJ2-1 | few | TRBV7-9 | TRBD2 | TGTGCCAGCAGCTTACTAAGCGGGGGGGCCGTATATGAGCAGTTCTTC | CASSLLSGGAVYEQFF
TRBJ2-7 | . | TRBV5-4 | TRBD1 | TGTGCCAGCAGCCCCGGGACAGGGGGCACCTACGAGCAGTACTTC | CASSPGTGGTYEQYF
TRBJ2-7 | . | TRBV7-6 | . | TGTGCCAGCAACAGTGCCGTCGCTCGGAAGTCCTACGAGCAGTACTTC | CASNSAVARKSYEQYF
TRBJ2-2 | . | TRBV29-1 | TRBD2 | TGCAGCGTTCTAGCGGGAAACACCGGGGAGCTGTTTTTT | CSVLAGNTGELFF
TRBJ2-7 | many | TRBV2 | . | TGTGCCAGTATTAGACAGGGACTAGAGCAGTACTTC | CASIRQGLEQYF
TRBJ2-7 | many | TRBV29-1 | TRBD1 | TGCAGCGTCCAGACAGGGACAGGGGGCCTATACGAGCAGTACTTC | CSVQTGTGGLYEQYF